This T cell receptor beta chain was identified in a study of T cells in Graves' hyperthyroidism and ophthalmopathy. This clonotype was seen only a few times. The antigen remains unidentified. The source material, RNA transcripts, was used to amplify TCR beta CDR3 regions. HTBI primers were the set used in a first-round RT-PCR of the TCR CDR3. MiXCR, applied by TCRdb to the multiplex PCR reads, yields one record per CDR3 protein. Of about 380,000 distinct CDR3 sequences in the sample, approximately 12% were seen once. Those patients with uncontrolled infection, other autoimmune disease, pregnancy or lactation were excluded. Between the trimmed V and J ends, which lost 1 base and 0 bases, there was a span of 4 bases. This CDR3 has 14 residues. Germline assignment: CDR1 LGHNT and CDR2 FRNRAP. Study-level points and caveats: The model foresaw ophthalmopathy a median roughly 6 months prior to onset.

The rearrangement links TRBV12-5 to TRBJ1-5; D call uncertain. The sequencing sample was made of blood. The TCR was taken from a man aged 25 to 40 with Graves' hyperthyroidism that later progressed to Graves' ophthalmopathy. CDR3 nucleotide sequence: TGTGCTAGTGGTTTGGCATATAGCAATCAGCCCCAGCATTTT. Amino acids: CASGLAYSNQPQHF.